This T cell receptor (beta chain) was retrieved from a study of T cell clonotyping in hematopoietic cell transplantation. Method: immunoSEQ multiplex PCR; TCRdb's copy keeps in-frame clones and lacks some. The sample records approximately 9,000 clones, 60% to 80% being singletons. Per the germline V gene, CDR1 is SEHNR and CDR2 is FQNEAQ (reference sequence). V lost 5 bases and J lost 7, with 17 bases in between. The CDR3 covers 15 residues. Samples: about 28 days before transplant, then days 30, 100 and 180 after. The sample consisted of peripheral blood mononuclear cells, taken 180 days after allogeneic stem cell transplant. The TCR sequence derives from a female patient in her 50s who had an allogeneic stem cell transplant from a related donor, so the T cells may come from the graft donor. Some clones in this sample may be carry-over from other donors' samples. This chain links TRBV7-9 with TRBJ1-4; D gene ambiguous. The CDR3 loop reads CASSTPSGYSEKLFF. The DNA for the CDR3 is TGTGCCAGCAGCACACCGTCGGGGTATAGTGAAAAACTGTTTTTT. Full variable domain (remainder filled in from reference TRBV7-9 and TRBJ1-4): DTGVSQNPRHKITKRGQNVTFRCDPISEHNRLYWYRQTLGQGPEFLTYFQNEAQLEKSRLLSDRFSAERPKGSFSTLEIQRTEQGDSAMYLCASSTPSGYSEKLFFGSGTQLSVL.